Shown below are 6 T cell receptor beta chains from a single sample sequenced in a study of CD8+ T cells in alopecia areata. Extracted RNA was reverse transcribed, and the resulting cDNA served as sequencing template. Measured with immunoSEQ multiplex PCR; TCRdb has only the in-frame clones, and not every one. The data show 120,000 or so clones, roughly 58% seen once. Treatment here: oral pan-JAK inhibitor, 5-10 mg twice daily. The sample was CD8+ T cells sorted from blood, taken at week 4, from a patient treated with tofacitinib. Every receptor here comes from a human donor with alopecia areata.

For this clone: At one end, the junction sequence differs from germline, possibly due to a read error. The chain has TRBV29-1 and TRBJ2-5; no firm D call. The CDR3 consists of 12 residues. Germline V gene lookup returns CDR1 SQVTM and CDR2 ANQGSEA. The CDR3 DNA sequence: TGCAGCGTTGAAGAGAACCAGGAGACCCAGTACTTC. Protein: CSVEENQETQYF.

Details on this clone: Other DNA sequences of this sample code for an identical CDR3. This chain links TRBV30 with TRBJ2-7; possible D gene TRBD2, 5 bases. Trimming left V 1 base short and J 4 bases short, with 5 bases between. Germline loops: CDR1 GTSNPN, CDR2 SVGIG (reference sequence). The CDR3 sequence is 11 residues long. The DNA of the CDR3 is TGTGCCTGGAGTGGCGGGTACGAGCAGTACTTC. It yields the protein CAWSGGYEQYF. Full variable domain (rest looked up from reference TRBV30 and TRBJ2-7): SQTIHQWPATLVQPVGSPLSLECTVEGTSNPNLYWYRQAAGRGLQLLFYSVGIGQISSEVPQNLSASRPQDRQFILSSKKLLLSDSGFYLCAWSGGYEQYFGPGTRLTVT.

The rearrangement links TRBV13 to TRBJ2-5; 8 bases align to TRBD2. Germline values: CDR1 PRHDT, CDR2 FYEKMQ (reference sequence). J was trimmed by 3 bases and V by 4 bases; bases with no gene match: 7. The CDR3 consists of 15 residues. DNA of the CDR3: TGTGCCAGCAGCTCCGGGGGGGCCGAGGAAGAGACCCAGTACTTC. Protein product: CASSSGGAEEETQYF. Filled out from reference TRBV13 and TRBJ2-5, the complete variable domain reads AAGVIQSPRHLIKEKRETATLKCYPIPRHDTVYWYQQGPGQDPQFLISFYEKMQSDKGSIPDRFSAQQFSDYHSELNMSSLELGDSALYFCASSSGGAEEETQYFGPGTRLLVL.

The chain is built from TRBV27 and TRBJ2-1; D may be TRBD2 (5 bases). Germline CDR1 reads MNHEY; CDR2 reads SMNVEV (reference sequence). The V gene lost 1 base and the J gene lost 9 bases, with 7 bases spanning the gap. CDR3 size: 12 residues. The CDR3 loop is CASSLLGSEQFF. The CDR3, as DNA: TGTGCCAGCAGTTTATTGGGGAGTGAGCAGTTCTTC.

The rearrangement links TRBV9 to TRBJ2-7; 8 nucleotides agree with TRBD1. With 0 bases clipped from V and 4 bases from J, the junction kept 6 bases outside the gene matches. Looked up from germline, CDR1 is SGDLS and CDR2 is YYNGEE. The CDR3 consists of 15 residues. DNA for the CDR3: TGTGCCAGCAGCGTAGAAGGGACAGGTCTATACGAGCAGTACTTC. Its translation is CASSVEGTGLYEQYF.

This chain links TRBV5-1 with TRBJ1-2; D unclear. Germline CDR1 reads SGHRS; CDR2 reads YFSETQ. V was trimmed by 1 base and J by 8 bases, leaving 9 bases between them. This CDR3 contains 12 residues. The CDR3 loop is CASSLSGEGYTF. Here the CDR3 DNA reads TGCGCCAGCAGCTTGTCCGGGGAAGGCTACACCTTC. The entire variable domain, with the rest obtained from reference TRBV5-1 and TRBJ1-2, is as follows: KAGVTQTPRYLIKTRGQQVTLSCSPISGHRSVSWYQQTPGQGLQFLFEYFSETQRNKGNFPGRFSGRQFSNSRSEMNVSTLELGDSALYLCASSLSGEGYTFGSGTRLTVV.